Listed here are 32 T cell receptor beta chains from one sample, sequenced in a study of blood T cell repertoires in COVID-19. TCRdb's copy holds only in-frame clones and misses some; the assay was immunoSEQ multiplex PCR. Counted here are 200,000 to 250,000 clones, 65% to 85% occurring once; the ten biggest clones make up roughly 2.3%. Sample: peripheral blood. The origin of the receptors is a woman aged 60-75 years with acute or convalescent COVID-19.

This clone was detected only a few times. The chain recombines TRBV3-1 (or the pseudogene TRBV3-2) with TRBJ2-3; 9 nucleotides agree with TRBD1. Germline values: CDR1 LGHDT, CDR2 YNNKEL (reference sequence). This CDR3 has 16 amino acids. The junction had 4 bases not matched to a gene; V was cut back by 2 bases and J by 1 base. CDR3 protein: CASSQTGGPRTDTQYF. CDR3 coding DNA: TGTGCCAGCAGCCAAACAGGGGGCCCCCGCACAGATACGCAGTATTTT.

This chain links TRBV9 with TRBJ1-6, with a weak D call TRBD1 (5 bases). Trimming stripped 4 bases from V and 7 bases from J, with 12 bases between. The germline V gene has CDR1 SGDLS and CDR2 YYNGEE. The CDR3 extends over 14 amino acids. CDR3 in amino acids: CASSLTGLNSPLHF. CDR3 in DNA: TGTGCCAGCAGCCTCACAGGTCTGAATTCACCCCTCCACTTT.

Only one count was recorded for this clone. This chain connects TRBV6-5 to TRBJ2-5; D possibly corresponds to TRBD2 (6 bases). Trimming took 4 bases from V and 3 from J, leaving 9 bases between them. In germline, CDR1 is MNHEY, CDR2 SVGAGI. The CDR3 extends over 13 amino acids. The CDR3 loop reads CASSSSGEETQYF. The CDR3, as DNA: TGTGCCAGCAGTTCATCGGGGGAAGAGACCCAGTACTTC.

The chain has TRBV6-2 or TRBV6-3 and TRBJ2-1, with D tentatively TRBD1 (5 bases). The germline V gene encodes CDR1 MNHEY and CDR2 SVGEGT. Trimming pared 6 bases from V and 4 bases from J, leaving 10 bases between. The CDR3 has 13 amino acids. The CDR3: CASSTTAYNEQFF. DNA of the CDR3: TGTGCCAGCAGCACGACAGCGTACAATGAGCAGTTCTTC.

The chain employs TRBV4-1 and TRBJ2-7; TRBD1 might be the D (5 bases). Between the trimmed V and J ends, which lost 1 base and 6 bases, there was a span of 19 bases. The CDR3 length is 16 residues. Germline values: CDR1 MGHRA, CDR2 YSYEKL. For the CDR3, the DNA is TGCGCCAGCAGCCAAGTTTGGTCGGGTCAGGGCGGCGAGCAGTACTTC. This gives the protein CASSQVWSGQGGEQYF.

This sequence joins TRBV4-1 and TRBJ1-1, with 10 bases that match TRBD1. Per the germline V gene, CDR1 is MGHRA and CDR2 is YSYEKL. The CDR3 has 19 amino acids. With 0 bases clipped from V and 4 bases from J, the junction kept 14 bases outside the gene matches. The CDR3 coding sequence is TGCGCCAGCAGCCAAGATCGGGCGGGCAGGGGACAGGGGACCACTGAAGCTTTCTTT. As protein: CASSQDRAGRGQGTTEAFF.

V and J are TRBV7-2 and TRBJ1-2; TRBD1 matches at 9 bases. The V gene's germline CDR1 is SGHTA and CDR2 FQGNSA. J was trimmed by 5 bases and V by 4 bases; bases with no gene match: 8. The CDR3 spans 15 residues. CDR3 sequence reads: CASSSSTGGLYGYTF. In DNA form, the CDR3 reads TGTGCCAGCAGCTCTTCGACAGGGGGGCTTTATGGCTACACCTTC.

This chain joins TRBV7-6 and TRBJ1-3; 9 bases map to TRBD1. In germline, CDR1 is SGHVS, CDR2 FNYEAQ. Unmatched junction bases numbered 4, after V lost 0 bases and J lost 7 bases. This CDR3 contains 15 residues. The CDR3 DNA sequence: TGTGCCAGCAGCTTAGCGTTTGGACAGGGGAACACCATATATTTT. Protein product: CASSLAFGQGNTIYF.

CDR3 nucleotides: TGTGCCAGCATACCCCAGGGGAGTAGAAAGAACACTGAAGCTTTCTTT. It translates to CASIPQGSRKNTEAFF. The chain links TRBV28 to TRBJ1-1, with a possible D match to TRBD1 (6 bases). This CDR3 is built from 16 residues. V was trimmed by 7 bases and J by 1 base, leaving 19 bases between them. Germline values: CDR1 MDHEN, CDR2 SYDVKM.

The gene calls are TRBV7-3 and TRBJ2-7; D perhaps matches TRBD1 (6 bases). Per the germline V gene, CDR1 is SGHTA and CDR2 is FQGTGA. V was shortened by 5 bases and J by 7 bases, with 24 bases between the two germline ends. The CDR3 consists of 16 residues. Here the CDR3 DNA reads TGTGCCAGCAGCCCCCCGGTGCAGGGGAGACCTTTAGAGCAGTACTTC. Residues: CASSPPVQGRPLEQYF.

In this sample, this clone turned up a few times. The rearrangement uses TRBV7-2 and TRBJ1-2; D is uncertain. The CDR3 spans 14 residues. The V end lost 1 base, the J end lost 2 bases, and 8 bases lay between the germline ends. Germline V gives CDR1 SGHTA, CDR2 FQGNSA. The CDR3 nucleotides read TGTGCCAGCAGCTTAGGTCGAGAGAACTATGGCTACACCTTC. This encodes CASSLGRENYGYTF.

The rearrangement uses TRBV9 and TRBJ1-6; D is unresolved. V lost 3 bases and J lost 8, with 9 bases in between. Germline CDR1 and CDR2: SGDLS and YYNGEE. The CDR3 sequence is 13 residues long. The CDR3 here is CASSETWDSPLHF. CDR3 DNA: TGTGCCAGCAGCGAGACTTGGGATTCACCCCTCCACTTT.

This CDR3 reads CASSLEGGVGTQYF. In nucleotides, the CDR3 is TGTGCCAGCAGCTTAGAGGGCGGGGTGGGGACCCAGTACTTC. The chain joins TRBV7-2 to TRBJ2-5; weak D call: TRBD2 (6 bases). Germline CDR1 is SGHTA and CDR2 is FQGNSA. The V and J ends lost 1 base and 7 bases respectively, with 13 bases between them. The CDR3 is 14 amino acids. Drawing the rest from reference TRBV7-2 and TRBJ2-5, the complete variable domain is GAGVSQSPSNKVTEKGKDVELRCDPISGHTALYWYRQSLGQGLEFLIYFQGNSAPDKSGLPSDRFSAERTGGSVSTLTIQRTQQEDSAVYLCASSLEGGVGTQYFGPGTRLLVL.

The V call is TRBV7-2, the J call TRBJ1-1; D gene uncertain. Germline-derived CDR1 and CDR2 are SGHTA and FQGNSA. Trimming pared 5 bases from V and 0 bases from J, leaving 16 bases between. CDR3 length: 16 residues. CDR3 region: CASSRTHAGMNTEAFF. The CDR3 nucleotides are TGTGCCAGCAGCCGGACTCACGCTGGGATGAACACTGAAGCTTTCTTT.

This chain joins TRBV5-1 and TRBJ2-2; a possible D gene is TRBD1 (5 bases). Trimming removed 4 bases at V and 2 bases at J, with 9 bases between. CDR1 is SGHRS, CDR2 YFSETQ, per germline. The CDR3 extends over 14 amino acids. CDR3 coding DNA: TGCGCCAGCAGCCCGACAGTTAACACCGGGGAGCTGTTTTTT. This codes for CASSPTVNTGELFF.

This clone was seen a few times. The chain uses TRBV5-1 and TRBJ1-2, with TRBD1 identical over 8 bases. CDR1 and CDR2 from the germline V gene are SGHRS and YFSETQ. The V segment lost 2 bases and the J segment 7 bases; nucleotides outside the gene matches: 7. There are 14 residues in the CDR3. CDR3 residues: CASSFGQGGSGYTF. The CDR3 DNA follows: TGCGCCAGCAGCTTCGGACAGGGAGGTAGTGGCTACACCTTC.

The chain couples TRBV7-2 to TRBJ1-5; D remains unclear. V lost 4 bases and J lost 6, with 16 bases in between. This CDR3 spans 15 amino acids. In germline, CDR1 is SGHTA, CDR2 FQGNSA. In DNA form, the CDR3 reads TGTGCCAGCAGCTCCCGGGGTGATGGGGTTCAGCCCCAGCATTTT. Translation gives CASSSRGDGVQPQHF.

The chain couples TRBV7-8 to TRBJ2-3, with 7 bases identical to TRBD2. V dropped 0 bases and J dropped 4; count of bases not matched to a gene: 4. This CDR3 comprises 15 residues. Germline CDR1 and CDR2: SGHVS and FQNEAQ. The chain's CDR3 is CASSLAGGNPDTQYF. The CDR3 coding sequence is TGTGCCAGCAGCTTAGCGGGAGGGAACCCAGATACGCAGTATTTT.

The chain has TRBV24-1 and TRBJ2-5, with 7 bases aligning to TRBD1. Per germline, CDR1 KGHDR and CDR2 SFDVKD. Losses at the gene ends were 2 bases for V and 2 bases for J; bases not matched to a gene: 4. The CDR3 is made up of 15 amino acids. Written as DNA, the CDR3 is TGTGCCACCAGTGATTCCAAGGACAGGCAAGAGACCCAGTACTTC. As protein: CATSDSKDRQETQYF.

J is TRBJ1-1 and V is TRBV5-1, with D unclear. Germline V gives CDR1 SGHRS, CDR2 YFSETQ. The CDR3 contains 15 residues. Deletions cut 2 bases from V and 2 bases from J, with 13 bases between. CDR3 nucleotide sequence: TGCGCCAGCAGCTTATTAACAGCTTCCAACACTGAAGCTTTCTTT. Encoded protein: CASSLLTASNTEAFF.

The CDR3 region has the DNA TGTGCCACCAGTGATTACGGCGGGGAGCTGTTTTTT. This sequence encodes CATSDYGGELFF. The genes are TRBV24-1 and TRBJ2-2, with no clear D. CDR1 KGHDR and CDR2 SFDVKD come from the germline V gene. The V end lost 2 bases, the J end lost 7 bases, and 4 bases lay between the germline ends. The CDR3 length is 12 residues.

This chain connects TRBV28 to TRBJ1-1; possible D gene TRBD1, 5 bases. Between the trimmed V and J ends, which lost 7 bases and 6 bases, there was a span of 18 bases. The CDR3 is 14 residues long. Germline values: CDR1 MDHEN, CDR2 SYDVKM. CDR3 nucleotides: TGTGCCAGCATAACCGGGCGACAGAGTGCTGAAGCTTTCTTT. It codes for CASITGRQSAEAFF.

The chain carries TRBV18 and TRBJ1-2; 9 bases agree with TRBD1. V dropped 5 bases and J dropped 8; count of bases not matched to a gene: 6. The CDR3 length is 13 residues. Germline CDR1 is KGHSH and CDR2 is LQKENI. CDR3 in amino acids: CASSSQGADGYTF. CDR3 DNA sequence: TGTGCCAGCTCATCACAGGGGGCTGACGGCTACACCTTC.

This chain links TRBV30 with TRBJ1-1; 10 bases align to TRBD1. V shed 6 bases and J 6 bases; nucleotides not matched to a gene: 7. Germline V gives CDR1 GTSNPN, CDR2 SVGIG (reference sequence). The CDR3 length is 13 residues. The CDR3 DNA follows: TGTGCCTGTACCGGGACAGGGGAATCTGAAGCTTTCTTT. Its protein product is CACTGTGESEAFF. Variable domain in full (rest from reference TRBV30 and TRBJ1-1): SQTIHQWPATLVQPVGSPLSLECTVEGTSNPNLYWYRQAAGRGLQLLFYSVGIGQISSEVPQNLSASRPQDRQFILSSKKLLLSDSGFYLCACTGTGESEAFFGQGTRLTVV.

The V and J genes are TRBV7-9 and TRBJ1-1; 8 nucleotides match TRBD1. The CDR3 is made up of 14 amino acids. V lost 8 bases and J lost 6; bases outside the gene matches: 11. Germline V gene sequence: CDR1 SEHNR, CDR2 FQNEAQ (reference sequence). DNA for the CDR3: TGTGCCAGCCGCGGACAGGGAAATGCGGCTGAAGCTTTCTTT. Amino acid sequence: CASRGQGNAAEAFF.

The gene calls are TRBV30 and TRBJ1-2; the D gene is possibly TRBD1 (5 bases). From germline, CDR1 is GTSNPN and CDR2 SVGIG (reference sequence). CDR3 length equals 12 residues. V dropped 4 bases and J dropped 7 bases, with 13 bases sitting between them. Here the CDR3 reads CAWIRQGSGYTF. The CDR3 nucleotides read TGTGCCTGGATACGGCAGGGCAGTGGCTACACCTTC.

This clone has only one observation. V usage is TRBV4-1 and J usage is TRBJ2-1, with 9 bases fitting TRBD2. The CDR3 has 15 amino acids. CDR1 is MGHRA and CDR2 is YSYEKL in the germline V gene. The V and J ends lost 5 bases and 4 bases, in that order; junction bases with no gene match: 6. Written as DNA, the CDR3 is TGCGCCAGCAGCTCAAGCGGGGGGCTGTACAATGAGCAGTTCTTC. Translated, it gives CASSSSGGLYNEQFF.

The gene calls are TRBV7-2 and TRBJ2-7; TRBD1 aligns across 9 bases. CDR1 is SGHTA, CDR2 FQGNSA, per germline. J was trimmed by 0 bases and V by 5 bases; bases with no gene match: 8. The CDR3 has 16 amino acids. The CDR3 protein is CASSPFRDRVSYEQYF. The CDR3 DNA is TGTGCCAGCAGCCCCTTCCGGGACAGGGTCTCCTACGAGCAGTACTTC. The variable domain in full, completed from reference TRBV7-2 and TRBJ2-7, reads GAGVSQSPSNKVTEKGKDVELRCDPISGHTALYWYRQSLGQGLEFLIYFQGNSAPDKSGLPSDRFSAERTGGSVSTLTIQRTQQEDSAVYLCASSPFRDRVSYEQYFGPGTRLTVT.

The chain is built from TRBV19 and TRBJ1-1; 7 bases are a match to TRBD1. Germline CDR1 is LNHDA and CDR2 is SQIVND (reference sequence). The CDR3 runs to 14 residues. Trimming removed 7 bases from V and 1 base from J; junction bases left unmatched: 6. CDR3 nucleotides: TGTGCCAGTATTAGGGGGCAAACGAACACTGAAGCTTTCTTT. Translating it yields CASIRGQTNTEAFF.

The chain uses TRBV5-5 and TRBJ1-3, with D unresolved. This CDR3 contains 17 residues. Trimming removed 4 bases at V and 0 bases at J, with 17 bases between. Germline values: CDR1 SGHKS, CDR2 YYEKEE (reference sequence). The CDR3 loop reads CASSPSLPGGSGNTIYF. CDR3 DNA sequence: TGTGCCAGCAGCCCATCACTCCCAGGAGGCTCTGGAAACACCATATATTTT.

The rearrangement uses TRBV20-1 and TRBJ1-1; D remains ambiguous. The V gene lost 3 bases and the J gene lost 1 base, with 9 bases spanning the gap. The CDR3 covers 13 residues. CDR1 is DFQATT and CDR2 is SNEGSKA in the germline V gene (reference sequence). The CDR3 coding sequence is TGCAGTGCTAGTCGGAGCCCGAACACTGAAGCTTTCTTT. This gives the protein CSASRSPNTEAFF.

J is TRBJ1-2 and V is TRBV27; 7 bases agree with TRBD1. The V gene's germline CDR1 is MNHEY and CDR2 SMNVEV (reference sequence). The CDR3 totals 13 residues. The V and J ends lost 5 bases and 3 bases, in that order; junction bases with no gene match: 3. In nucleotides, the CDR3 is TGTGCCAGCAGTCATGGGACAGACTATGGCTACACCTTC. Translated, it gives CASSHGTDYGYTF.